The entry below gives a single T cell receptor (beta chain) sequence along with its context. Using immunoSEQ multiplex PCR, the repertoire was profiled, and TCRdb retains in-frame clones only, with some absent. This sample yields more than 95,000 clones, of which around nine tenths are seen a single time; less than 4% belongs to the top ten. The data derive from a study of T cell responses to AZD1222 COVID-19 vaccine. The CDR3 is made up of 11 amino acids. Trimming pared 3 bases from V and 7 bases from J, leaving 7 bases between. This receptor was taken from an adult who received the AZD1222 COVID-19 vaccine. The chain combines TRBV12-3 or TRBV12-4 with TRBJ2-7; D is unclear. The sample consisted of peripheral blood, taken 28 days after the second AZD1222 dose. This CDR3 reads CASSFLGEQYF. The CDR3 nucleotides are TGTGCCAGCAGTTTCCTTGGGGAGCAGTACTTC.